This TCR beta chain was identified in a study of human T cells and chemical hapten exposure. Indicated time point: patch test 1, 2 weeks after DPC sensitization. Treatment given: therapeutic diphenylcyclopropenone sensitization with weekly scalp DPC. Worth noting for this clonotype: The antigen remains unidentified.

Study-level findings and limits: There were significantly more large CDR3 similarity clusters among expanded TCRs than among controls.

TCRdb reprocessed the RACE reads via MiXCR and lists one record per CDR3 protein. The profile covers some 400,000 distinct CDR3 sequences, with around 5% appearing a single time and 2% to 2.5% taken by the ten largest. This TCR came from a woman in her 50s with alopecia areata. Some clones in this sample may be carry-over from other donors' samples. The sample was whole blood, taken in connection with sensitization to the hapten diphenylcyclopropenone (DPC).

In DNA form, the CDR3 reads TGTGCCAGCAGCCCAAAAAGGTTGGAAGGGTTTAGCAATCAGCCCCAGCATTTT. Translated, it gives CASSPKRLEGFSNQPQHF. V gene TRBV6-1 combines with J gene TRBJ1-5; D is ambiguous. In germline, CDR1 is MNHNS, CDR2 SASEGT. Deletions cut 6 bases from V and 0 bases from J, with 21 bases between. This CDR3 has 18 amino acids.